This entry is about one T cell receptor beta chain. The data derive from a study of blood T cell repertoires in COVID-19. About the research overall: Sources were T cells, B-cell-depleted T cells, or PBMCs; the material itself was cDNA or gDNA.

The Seattle patients joined while their infection was active and were tracked longitudinally afterward. Profiled with immunoSEQ multiplex PCR; TCRdb holds only in-frame clones, not every one. The repertoire consists of fewer than 200,000 clones, with 84% occurring once and the leading ten covering roughly 2.7%. The length of the CDR3 is 12 residues. Trimming stripped 6 bases from V and 5 bases from J, with 8 bases between. Germline lookup yields CDR1 MDHEN and CDR2 SYDVKM. This TCR was recovered from a woman aged 80 or over with COVID-19, enrolled during active disease. Specimen: peripheral blood. The rearrangement links TRBV28 to TRBJ1-5, with no clear D. The chain's CDR3 is CASRFLYQPQHF. The CDR3 coding sequence is TGTGCCAGCAGATTCCTTTATCAGCCCCAGCATTTT.